This T cell receptor (beta chain) was identified in a study of T cells in women clearing cervical HPV infection. Study-level background: Controls gave blood once infection was undetectable; cases at lesion identification. Cases' blood sampling followed lesion detection by median about 150 days (90 to 200).

For this clone: The read is 3 residues too short to cover the CDR3 end, so that end is filled in from the germline J gene.

The repertoire was sequenced with immunoSEQ multiplex PCR; TCRdb's copy has only in-frame clones and lacks some. The sample holds 45,000 to 50,000 clones. The CDR3 consists of 14 residues. Germline CDR1 reads LNHDA; CDR2 reads SQIVND (reference sequence). The chain links TRBV19 to TRBJ2-2, with 7 nucleotides matching TRBD1. The sample taken for sequencing was blood buffy coat. This TCR was sampled from a woman between 18 and 70 years old with a cervical HPV16 infection that either progressed to CIN3+ or cleared (not recorded which). The part of the CDR3 DNA that was read is TGTGCCAGTAGCCCCGGGACAGAGGACGGAAAG. Encoded protein: CASSPGTEDGK. The CDR3 reads in full as CASSPGTEDGKLFF.